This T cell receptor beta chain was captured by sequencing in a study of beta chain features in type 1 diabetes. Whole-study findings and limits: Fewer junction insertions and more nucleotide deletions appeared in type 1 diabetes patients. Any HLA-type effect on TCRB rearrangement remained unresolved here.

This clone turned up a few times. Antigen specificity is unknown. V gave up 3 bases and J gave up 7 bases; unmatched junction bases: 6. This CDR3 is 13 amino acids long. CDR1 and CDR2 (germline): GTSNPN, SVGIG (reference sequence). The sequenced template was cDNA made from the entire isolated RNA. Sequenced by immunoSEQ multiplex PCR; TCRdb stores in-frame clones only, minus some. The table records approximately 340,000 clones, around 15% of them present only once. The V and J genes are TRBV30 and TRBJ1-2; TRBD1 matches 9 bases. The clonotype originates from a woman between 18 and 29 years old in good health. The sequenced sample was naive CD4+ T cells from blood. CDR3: CAWRGQGWGGYTF. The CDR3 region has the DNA TGTGCCTGGAGGGGACAGGGCTGGGGTGGCTACACCTTC. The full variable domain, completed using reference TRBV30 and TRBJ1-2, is SQTIHQWPATLVQPVGSPLSLECTVEGTSNPNLYWYRQAAGRGLQLLFYSVGIGQISSEVPQNLSASRPQDRQFILSSKKLLLSDSGFYLCAWRGQGWGGYTFGSGTRLTVV.